What follows is one T cell receptor (beta chain) and its context. Per the study methods: How many nucleated cells were present was estimated from reference gene primer amplification. Assay used: immunoSEQ multiplex PCR; TCRdb lists only in-frame clones, some missing. Clonal size and the V and J genes are those of that table, whereas D and trimming came from the DNA. The repertoire includes 200,000 to 250,000 clones, roughly four fifths of them detected once, and about 2% sits in the top ten. These data come from a study of blood T cell repertoires in COVID-19. Study details: Both acute and convalescent COVID-19 samples were obtained from the United States, Italy and Spain. The cDNA or gDNA used as material had been derived from T cells, B-cell-depleted T cells, or PBMCs.

V lost 4 bases to trimming and J lost 2 bases, with 9 bases between them. The CDR3 sequence is 13 residues long. Germline-derived CDR1 and CDR2 are SGHDN and FVKESK. Specimen: peripheral blood. The chain couples TRBV14 to TRBJ2-7; D is uncertain. The receptor's source is a man younger than 45 who had recovered from COVID-19. The CDR3: CASSPLITYEQYF. The DNA for the CDR3 is TGTGCCAGCAGCCCCTTAATAACCTACGAGCAGTACTTC.